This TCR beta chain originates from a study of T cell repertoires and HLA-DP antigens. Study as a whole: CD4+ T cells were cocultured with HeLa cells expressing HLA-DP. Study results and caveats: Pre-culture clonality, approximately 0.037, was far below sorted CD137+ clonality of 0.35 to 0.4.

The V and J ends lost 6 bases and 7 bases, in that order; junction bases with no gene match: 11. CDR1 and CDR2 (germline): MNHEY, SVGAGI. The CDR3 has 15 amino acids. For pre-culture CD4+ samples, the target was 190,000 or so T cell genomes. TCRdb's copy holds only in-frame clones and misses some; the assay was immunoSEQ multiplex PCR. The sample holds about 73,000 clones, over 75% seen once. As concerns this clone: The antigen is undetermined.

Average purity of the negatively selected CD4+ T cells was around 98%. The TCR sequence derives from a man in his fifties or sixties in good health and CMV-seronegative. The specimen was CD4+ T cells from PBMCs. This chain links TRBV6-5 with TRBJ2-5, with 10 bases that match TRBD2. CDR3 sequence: CASRRASGSQGTQYF. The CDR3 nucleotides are TGTGCCAGCAGAAGGGCTAGCGGGAGCCAGGGGACCCAGTACTTC.